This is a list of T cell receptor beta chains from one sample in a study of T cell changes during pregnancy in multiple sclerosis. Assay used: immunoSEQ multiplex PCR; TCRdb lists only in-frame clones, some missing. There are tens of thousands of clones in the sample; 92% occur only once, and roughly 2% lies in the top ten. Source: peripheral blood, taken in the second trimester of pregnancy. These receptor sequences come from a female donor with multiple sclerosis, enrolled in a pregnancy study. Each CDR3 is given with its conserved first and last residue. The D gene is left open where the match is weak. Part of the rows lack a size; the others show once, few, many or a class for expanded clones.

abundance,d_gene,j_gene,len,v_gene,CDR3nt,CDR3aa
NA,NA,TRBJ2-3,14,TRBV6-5,TGTGCCAGCAGTTACTATCCTCTCACAGATACGCAGTATTTT,CASSYYPLTDTQYF
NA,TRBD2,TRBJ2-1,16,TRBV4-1,TGCGCCAGCAGCCAAGATCCGGGACTAGTTCTAGATGAGCAGTTCTTC,CASSQDPGLVLDEQFF
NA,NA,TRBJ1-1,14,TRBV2,TGTGCCAGCAGGGTGACAGAACTCAACACTGAAGCTTTCTTT,CASRVTELNTEAFF
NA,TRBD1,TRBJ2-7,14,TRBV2,TGTGCCAGCAGTGGAGGACAGGGATCCTACGAGCAGTACTTC,CASSGGQGSYEQYF
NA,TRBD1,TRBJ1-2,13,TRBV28,TGTGCCAGCCGAACAGGGGGCGCCTATGGCTACACCTTC,CASRTGGAYGYTF
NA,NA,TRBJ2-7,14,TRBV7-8,TGTGCCAGCAGCTTAGGTACGCAGTCCTACGAGCAGTACTTC,CASSLGTQSYEQYF
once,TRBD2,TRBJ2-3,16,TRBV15,TGTGCCACCAGCCGAGGGACTATCTCTAGCACAGATACGCAGTATTTT,CATSRGTISSTDTQYF
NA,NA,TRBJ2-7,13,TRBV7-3,TGTGCCAGCAGCTTAACCCTACCGGGCGAGCAGTACTTC,CASSLTLPGEQYF
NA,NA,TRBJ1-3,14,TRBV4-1,TGCGCCAGCAGCCGTCCCACCGGGGGAAACACCATATATTTT,CASSRPTGGNTIYF
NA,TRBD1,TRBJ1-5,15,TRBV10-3,TGTGCCATCAGTCCACAGGGGCCGGTTCGTCAGCCCCAGCATTTT,CAISPQGPVRQPQHF
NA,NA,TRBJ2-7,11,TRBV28,TGTGCCGTAACAGGGTTATACGAGCAGTACTTC,CAVTGLYEQYF
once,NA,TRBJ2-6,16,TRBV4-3,TGCGCCAGCAGCCAAGATAGGGGTTCAGGGGCCAACGTCCTGACTTTC,CASSQDRGSGANVLTF
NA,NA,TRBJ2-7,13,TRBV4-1,TGCGCCAGCAGCGCTGAACGGGGCTACGAGCAGTACTTC,CASSAERGYEQYF
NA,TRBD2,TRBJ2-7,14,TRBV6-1,TGTGCCAGCAGTGGGCGGGGGGCCTCCTACGAGCAGTACTTC,CASSGRGASYEQYF
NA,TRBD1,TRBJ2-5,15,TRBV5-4,TGTGCCAGCAGCTTGGGGGACAGGGGAAAAGAGACCCAGTACTTC,CASSLGDRGKETQYF
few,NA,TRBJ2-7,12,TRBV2,TGTGCCAGCAGTGTTAGCAGCTACGAGCAGTACTTC,CASSVSSYEQYF
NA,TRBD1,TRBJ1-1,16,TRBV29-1,TGCAGCGTTAACGCCGGACAGGGTTTGGGTATCGCTGAAGCTTTCTTT,CSVNAGQGLGIAEAFF
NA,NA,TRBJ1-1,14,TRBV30,TGTGCCTGGAGCCTGCGGGGGGGGAACACTGAAGCTTTCTTT,CAWSLRGGNTEAFF
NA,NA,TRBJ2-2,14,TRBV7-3,TGTGCCAGCAGCTTAGGATTCGAGGGCGGGGAGCTGTTTTTT,CASSLGFEGGELFF
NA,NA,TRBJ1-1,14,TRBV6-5,TGTGCCAGCAGTTACGGGGGGGCTCCTGGTGAAGCTTTCTTT,CASSYGGAPGEAFF
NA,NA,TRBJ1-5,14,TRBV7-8,TGTGCCAGCAGCTTTGAGACACCCAATCAGCCCCAGCATTTT,CASSFETPNQPQHF
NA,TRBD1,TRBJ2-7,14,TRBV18,TGTGCCAGCTCACGCTTCGGACAGGTCGGGGAGCAGTACTTC,CASSRFGQVGEQYF
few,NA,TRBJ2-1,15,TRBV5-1,TGCGCCAGCAGCCCTCGTGTACGAGCGGACAATGAGCAGTTCTTC,CASSPRVRADNEQFF
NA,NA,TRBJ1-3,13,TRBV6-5,TGTGCCAGCAGTTTTGTCCATGGAAACACCATATATTTT,CASSFVHGNTIYF
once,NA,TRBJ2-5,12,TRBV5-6,TGTGCCAGCATCGGAGGACAAGAGACCCAGTACTTC,CASIGGQETQYF
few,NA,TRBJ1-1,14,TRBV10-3,TGTGCCATCACTACAGGGCTTGATAACACTGAAGCTTTCTTT,CAITTGLDNTEAFF
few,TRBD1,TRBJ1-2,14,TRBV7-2,TGTGCCAGCAGCCCGGACAGGGAGGCCTATGGCTACACCTTC,CASSPDREAYGYTF
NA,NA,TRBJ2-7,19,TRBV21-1,TGTGCCAGCAGCAAAGGACGGGACTCATCGCACTCCCTCACCTACGAGCAGTACTTC,CASSKGRDSSHSLTYEQYF
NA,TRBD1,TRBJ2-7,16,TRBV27,TGTGCCAGCAGGTATTATTCCCGACAGGGCTCCTACGAGCAGTACTTC,CASRYYSRQGSYEQYF
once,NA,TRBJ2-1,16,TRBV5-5,TGTGCCAGCAGCTTGGTATCTAGCGTCAAGATCAATGAGCAGTTCTTC,CASSLVSSVKINEQFF
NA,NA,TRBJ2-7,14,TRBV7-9,TGTGCCAGCAGCTTGGGAGGGGGCTCCTACGAGCAGTACTTC,CASSLGGGSYEQYF
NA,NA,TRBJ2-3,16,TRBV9,TGTGCCAGCAGCGTAGGATCCAGCGGGAGCACAGATACGCAGTATTTT,CASSVGSSGSTDTQYF
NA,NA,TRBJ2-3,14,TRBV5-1,TGCGCCAGCAGCAGTTGGACTAGCACAGATACGCAGTATTTT,CASSSWTSTDTQYF
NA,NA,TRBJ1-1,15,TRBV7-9,TGTGCCAGCAGCCCCCCGCGGACACAAAACACTGAAGCTTTCTTT,CASSPPRTQNTEAFF
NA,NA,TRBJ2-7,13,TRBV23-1,TGCGCCAGCAGTCACCAGCGTATTTACGAGCAGTACTTC,CASSHQRIYEQYF
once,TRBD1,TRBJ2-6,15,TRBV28,TGTGCCAGCAGATTAACAGGGGCTGGGGCCAACGTCCTGACTTTC,CASRLTGAGANVLTF
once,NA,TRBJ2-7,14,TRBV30,TGTGCCTGGAGTGTAAGGGGATACCCCTACGAGCAGTACTTC,CAWSVRGYPYEQYF
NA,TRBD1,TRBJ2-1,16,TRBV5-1,TGCGCCAGCAGGGAGCAACCGCAGGGGGCTTGGAATGAGCAGTTCTTC,CASREQPQGAWNEQFF
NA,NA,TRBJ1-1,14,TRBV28,TGTGCCAGCAGTCCCCGCGGCAGGGCCACTGAAGCTTTCTTT,CASSPRGRATEAFF
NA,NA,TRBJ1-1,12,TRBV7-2,TGTGCCAGCAGCTTAGGTTTCATGGAGGCTTTCTTT,CASSLGFMEAFF
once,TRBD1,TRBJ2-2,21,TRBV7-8,TGTGCCAGCAGCTTAGCGAGGGACAGGGGATTCTTCGGTTCGAACACCGGGGAGCTGTTTTTT,CASSLARDRGFFGSNTGELFF
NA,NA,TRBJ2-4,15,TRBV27,TGTGCCAGCAGACCACTCGGGGTTGCCAAAAACATTCAGTACTTC,CASRPLGVAKNIQYF
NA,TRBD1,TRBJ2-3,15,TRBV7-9,TGTGCCAGCAGACAGGGGATCGGAGAAACAGATACGCAGTATTTT,CASRQGIGETDTQYF
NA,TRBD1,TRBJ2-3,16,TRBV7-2,TGTGCCAGCAGCCCCCGGACAGGGGGGCGGGCAGATACGCAGTATTTT,CASSPRTGGRADTQYF
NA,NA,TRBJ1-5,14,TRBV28,TGTGCCAGCAGAGACAGGTATAGCAATCAGCCCCAGCATTTT,CASRDRYSNQPQHF
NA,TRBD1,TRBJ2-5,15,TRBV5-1,TGCGCCAGCAGCTTGGGGGACAGATCACAAGAGACCCAGTACTTC,CASSLGDRSQETQYF
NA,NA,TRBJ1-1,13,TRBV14,TGTGCCAGCAGCACCTCCGGGACTGGTGTAGCTTTCTTT,CASSTSGTGVAFF
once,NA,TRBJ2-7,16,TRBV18,TGTGCCAGCTCCCTTACGGCAGGGTACCGGGCCTACGAGCAGTACTTC,CASSLTAGYRAYEQYF
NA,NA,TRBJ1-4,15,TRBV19,TGTGCCAGTAGTACCAAGACAAACTCTAATGAAAAACTGTTTTTT,CASSTKTNSNEKLFF
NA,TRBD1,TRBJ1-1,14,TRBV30,TGTGCCTGGACCGTGACAGGGGGCGGGACTGAAGCTTTCTTT,CAWTVTGGGTEAFF
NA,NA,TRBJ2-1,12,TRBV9,TGTGCCAGCAGCGTAGACAGAAGTGAGCAGTTCTTC,CASSVDRSEQFF
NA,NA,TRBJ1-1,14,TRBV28,TGTGCCAGCAGTCCGGGATCCATGAACACTGAAGCTTTCTTT,CASSPGSMNTEAFF
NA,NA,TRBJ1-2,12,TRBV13,TGTGCCAGCAGCTTAGGAGGGGATGGCTACACCTTC,CASSLGGDGYTF
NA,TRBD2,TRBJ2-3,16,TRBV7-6,TGTGCCAGCAGCTCCGATGGACTAGAAAGCACAGATACGCAGTATTTT,CASSSDGLESTDTQYF
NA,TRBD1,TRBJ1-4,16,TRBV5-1,TGCGCCAGCACTCTAGGGACAGGGGGCCCCAATGAAAAACTGTTTTTT,CASTLGTGGPNEKLFF